The entry below gives a single TCR beta chain sequence along with its context. This sample was taken from a study of technical replicates of blood from a handful of donors. The germline V gene encodes CDR1 MNHEY and CDR2 SMNVEV (reference sequence). V lost 8 bases and J 1 base, leaving 12 bases between the germline ends. CDR3 length: 13 residues. Clones were sequenced by immunoSEQ multiplex PCR, and TCRdb holds only the in-frame ones, with some missing. The sample shows about 72,000 clones, around 90% of them seen only once. This rearrangement joins TRBV27 to TRBJ2-7; the D gene is possibly TRBD2 (5 bases). The sequencing sample was made of T cells isolated from PBMCs. The source is a human donor in good health. This chain's CDR3 is CASGRGRSYEQYF. The CDR3 region has the DNA TGTGCCAGCGGCCGGGGTAGATCCTACGAGCAGTACTTC.